This TCR beta chain was profiled in a study of tumor-infiltrating lymphocytes in primary liver carcinoma (dated by TCRdb to 2017 to 2019). With regard to the full study: Hepatocellular carcinoma (four) or combined HCC and intrahepatic cholangiocarcinoma (one) was present in the five patients, who were three men and two women aged 30 to 69 years. The five patients had tumors staged T1-T3 N0M0, with maximum diameters ranging from roughly 4.2 to 11 cm. Each sample produced about 3.65 to 7.13 million productive TCRbeta reads, and read depth showed no significant difference between tissue types. For each liver tumor, the study sampled five regions along with adjacent normal tissue and blood, and applied TCRbeta repertoire sequencing, expression microarrays and whole-exome sequencing. A total of roughly 35 specimens from 5 patients went through TCRbeta repertoire sequencing, namely 25 tumor regions, 5 adjacent noncancerous liver tissues and 5 peripheral blood samples. To link TCRbeta repertoire diversity to the local molecular phenotype, the roughly 24 tumor region samples were profiled with Agilent mRNA microarrays. Reproducibility between technical replicate repertoires was high, with correlation coefficients above 0.95 and mean shared-clone rates about 0.9.

Without any cell sorting, total RNA and DNA were extracted together from around 18-30 mg of bulk tissue using the AllPrep DNA/RNA mini kit. Roughly 5 patients with histopathologically diagnosed primary liver carcinoma underwent surgical resection in China between late 2015 and March 2016. Chronic HBV infection was present in the patients, and the patients were treatment-naive at sampling. Each tumor was sampled at five spatially separated regions: the superior, inferior, left-lateral and right-lateral poles and the tumor centre. Histology showed that every tumor sample contained more than 75% viable tumor cells. Pieces of fresh tumor and adjacent tissue were cut in half, with one half kept in RNAlater at -80 degrees C and the other half sent for histology. Study-wide conclusions, independent of this receptor: Only 4 or 5 patients were included in the study, and the authors note that the findings should be validated in a larger study. Only about 7-25% of top clones were found in all five regions of a tumor, suggesting spatial heterogeneity of tumor-infiltrating T cells. Comparison of CD4+ and CD8+ T cell repertoires was precluded by the use of bulk unsorted samples. Because only the TCR beta chain was sequenced and unpaired alpha chains were not captured, true repertoire diversity is likely underestimated. Repertoire overlap was found to be higher between tumor regions (mean approximately 35%) than between tumor-adjacent (17%) or tumor-blood (around 15%) pairs, consistent with antigen-driven expansion. The top 250 clones made up a significantly larger repertoire fraction in tumors than in blood (p = 0.039).

Starting from approximately 500 ng total RNA, TCRbeta-specific cDNA was produced by reverse transcription with a constant-region primer and ProtoScript II reverse transcriptase. TCRbeta libraries were built with three nested multiplex PCR rounds, a slightly modified ARM-PCR procedure. The first two PCR rounds used multiplex TRBV1-TRBV30 forward primers with a Cbeta reverse primer, each for about 10 cycles. Sample barcodes and Illumina adapters were added in a final 25-cycle PCR using Deep VentR polymerase. Before sequencing, amplicons of 200-500 bp were gel-purified using a QIAquick gel extraction kit. The TCRbeta amplicons were sequenced with 250-bp paired-end reads on an Illumina HiSeq 2500. In the authors' own workflow: Reads were quality-trimmed with Trimmomatic v0.33, and paired reads were merged with FLASH v1.2.11 to recover full CDR3 sequences. V, D and J germline segments were assigned to the rearranged TCRbeta sequences by MiGEC v1.2.1b. Clonotype statistics and Shannon-Wiener diversity indices were computed with VDJtools v1.0.0. Except for diversity analysis, only each sample's 250 most abundant clonotypes were used in subsequent analyses to reduce sampling bias. TCRdb handled the public reads itself, with Q25 trimming in fastp and clone calling in MiXCR, and kept productive beta chains. Rows with one shared CDR3 protein collapse into an entry with the most common genes and DNA. TCRdb's processing, not the authors', yielded these V and J calls. For this sample there are 20,000 to 25,000 distinct CDR3 sequences; about three quarters appear just once. The ten largest clonotypes hold over 35% of the sample.

This clonotype was seen once. Its antigen is currently not known. A junction boundary mismatches the germline segment, possibly from a read error. The cysteine opens and the phenylalanine closes a CDR3 of 16 amino acids. Only the CDR3 DNA is retained, 48 bases long and in frame from the first base. The germline V gene sets CDR1 to SGHAT and CDR2 to FQNNGV. The chain couples TRBV11-2 to TRBJ2-3; TRBD1 is perhaps the D gene, given 7 matching bases. The material sequenced was liver tumor tissue from sampling region 1. Taken with the paper, the label for cell subset or site translates to: tumor region T1, superior pole. The receptor's source is a woman aged 25 to 45 with primary liver carcinoma and hepatitis B virus infection. The nucleotide sequence is given as TGCGCCAGCAGCACGACGCGACAGGGAAGGGGAGGTACGCAGTATTTT. This translates into CASSTTRQGRGGTQYF.